This T cell receptor (beta chain) was sequenced in a study of CXCR4 blockade with PD-1 therapy in pancreatic cancer (dated by TCRdb to 2018 to 2020). A note on the overall study: The study analyzed resected pancreatic ductal adenocarcinoma using multiplex immunohistochemistry and TCRbeta immunosequencing, along with ex vivo slice culture to test PD-1 and CXCR4 blockade. Two geographically distinct regions were TCR-sequenced from each of a handful of tumors to assess intratumoral heterogeneity.

None of the patients whose archived tumor blocks were used had received neoadjuvant therapy prior to resection. In the preserved-tissue arm, the study used around 33 surgical resection samples taken from more than 20 pancreatic ductal adenocarcinoma patients who had not previously been treated. For the resection arm, ten 5-micron curls of FFPE tumor adjacent to the multiplex immunohistochemistry slide were used for DNA extraction. Extracted DNA was used for immunosequencing of TCRbeta CDR3 regions with the immunoSEQ Assay at Adaptive Biotechnologies. The published analysis was carried out like this. To measure the absolute abundance of each unique TCRbeta CDR3, the sequences were collapsed and filtered. Clonality was defined as 1 minus Pielou's evenness, computed on productive in-frame rearrangements only. Regional overlap was evaluated by tracking the top 100 nucleotide rearrangements across paired samples, and paired versus unrelated samples were compared using the Morisita index. The immunoSEQ Rearrangement Details tool was used to assess whether nucleotide rearrangements converged onto identical amino acid sequences. TCRdb retrieved this table from immuneACCESS and kept in-frame rearrangements only. Not all clones are present; in checked studies, unresolved V genes account for under half, and no reason is known for the remainder. V, J and clone size derive from that table, while D and trimming were established from the DNA sequence. Across this sample there are 3,800 or so clones, with approximately 50% seen only once. The ten biggest clones cover 18% of the sample.

Results and caveats for the whole study, not just this receptor: Tumors had clonal expansion, with a mean productive clonality of 0.14 compared with around 0.05 in healthy blood, yet clonality showed no correlation with survival. A strong correlation was found between the frequency of an amino acid clone and the number of distinct nucleotide rearrangements encoding that clone, which suggests convergent selection driven by common tumor antigens. Because only TCRbeta chains were sequenced, true antigen-specificity overlap of convergent dominant clones was left unconfirmed pending paired alpha-beta single-cell sequencing.

The sample holds one count of this clone. What this receptor recognizes is not known. No base qualities exist here, and no much larger clone lies one base off it. This clonotype was sampled from a human donor with pancreatic ductal adenocarcinoma. The sequenced sample was tumor tissue.

The CDR3 reads as follows: CASNTRRGDTEAFF. The DNA sequence is as follows: TGTGCCAGCAACACCCGCCGGGGGGACACTGAAGCTTTCTTT. The rearranged chain carries TRBV28 and TRBJ1-1; tentative D gene TRBD1, with 5 bases matching. Taken from the germline V gene, the CDR1 and CDR2 loops are MDHEN and SYDVKM. The CDR3 sequence holds 14 residues, the cysteine and phenylalanine included. The CDR3 DNA has 42 bases and is translated from base 1. V sheds 7 bases and J sheds 3 bases, leaving 15 bases between their ends.